A selection of T cell receptor beta chains follows, all from one sample in a study of blood T cell repertoires in COVID-19. Data came from immunoSEQ multiplex PCR; TCRdb stores just in-frame clones and leaves some out. The sample shows 270,000 or so clones, roughly 90% of them seen only once. Sequencing was performed on PBMCs or T cells enriched from blood (not recorded which). The receptors here all came from a middle-aged woman with acute COVID-19. Each CDR3 is given with its conserved first and last residue. Each record gives: J gene, V gene, clone size, D gene, CDR3 DNA, CDR3 protein. D genes are given only for firm matches. Not all rows give a size; the values are once, few, many and, for expanded clones, a class.

>TRBJ1-5|TRBV2|.|.
TGTGCCAGCAGTAGGGGTTACGAGAGCAATCAGCCCCAGCATTTT
CASSRGYESNQPQHF
>TRBJ1-2|TRBV1|.|.
TGCACCAGCACGAAAGCAAGCGGCTACACCTTC
CTSTKASGYTF
>TRBJ2-1|TRBV28|.|TRBD1
TGTGCCAGCAGATCTACGGGACAGGGGATGGGGCAGTTCTTC
CASRSTGQGMGQFF
>TRBJ2-3|TRBV19|once|.
TGTGCCAGTAGTAACCAAGCAGGGAATACGCAGTATTTT
CASSNQAGNTQYF
>TRBJ2-2|TRBV7-9|.|TRBD2
TGTGCCAGCAGCTCGGGGGGGCGGTCGAACACCGGGGAGCTGTTTTTT
CASSSGGRSNTGELFF
>TRBJ2-1|TRBV9|.|.
TGTGCCAGCAGCGTGGTAGGGGAATCCTACAATGAGCAGTTCTTC
CASSVVGESYNEQFF
>TRBJ1-2|TRBV12-1|.|.
TGTGCCAGCAGCTTTCCCACCGGGACAGGGGCATACACACTTTCTAACTATGGCTACACCTTC
CASSFPTGTGAYTLSNYGYTF
>TRBJ1-4|TRBV11-2|.|.
TGTGCCAGCAGTGAGGGATGGAAGGGCGTAGATGAAAAACTGTTTTTT
CASSEGWKGVDEKLFF
>TRBJ1-5|TRBV24-1|few|.
TGTGCCACCAGTGATTCGTCTCAGCCCCAGCATTTT
CATSDSSQPQHF
>TRBJ2-7|TRBV5-6|.|TRBD2
TGTGCCAGCAGCTGGGGACTAGCGGGAGGCCGCTCCTACGAGCAGTACTTC
CASSWGLAGGRSYEQYF
>TRBJ2-7|TRBV7-9|.|.
TGTGCCAGCAGCCCGCTTATGGGACTGCAAGAGCAGTACTTC
CASSPLMGLQEQYF
>TRBJ1-2|TRBV15|.|.
TGTGCCACCAGCGGCGGGACTCCTAACTATGGCTACACCTTC
CATSGGTPNYGYTF
>TRBJ2-1|TRBV5-1|once|TRBD2
TGCGCCAGCACCATACTAGCGGGGGGGCGGCGTGAGCAGTTCTTC
CASTILAGGRREQFF
>TRBJ2-1|TRBV4-1|.|.
TGCGCCAGCAGCCAGACCTTTAGCGGCCCTTACGATGAGCAGTTCTTC
CASSQTFSGPYDEQFF
>TRBJ2-1|TRBV5-4|.|TRBD2
TGTGCCAGCAGCTTGCCCGGACTAGCGGGGGTCAATGAGCAGTTCTTC
CASSLPGLAGVNEQFF
>TRBJ2-3|TRBV7-3|.|TRBD2
TGTGCCAGCAGCTTAGGCGGGAGGGCCGGAGATACGCAGTATTTT
CASSLGGRAGDTQYF
>TRBJ2-5|TRBV19|.|.
TGTGCCAGTAGTATAGGGGGGATTGCAGGAGGGGTAGAGACCCAGTACTTC
CASSIGGIAGGVETQYF
>TRBJ1-6|TRBV19|.|.
TGTGCCAGTAGCTTCACTAGTGGTTCACCCCTCCACTTT
CASSFTSGSPLHF
>TRBJ2-5|TRBV7-6|.|TRBD2
TGTGCCAGCAGCTTTGAACTAGCGGGACAAGAGACCCAGTACTTC
CASSFELAGQETQYF
>TRBJ2-3|TRBV2|.|TRBD2
TGTGCCAGCAGTGAAGAACTAGCGGGGGGACTGCAGTATTTT
CASSEELAGGLQYF
>TRBJ2-7|TRBV6-5|.|.
TGTGCCAGCAGTTACCCGGGAGCCTACGAGCAGTACTTC
CASSYPGAYEQYF
>TRBJ1-5|TRBV19|.|.
TGTGCCAGTAGCTATAACATGGTAACAGGGTTGGGTCAGCCCCAGCATTTT
CASSYNMVTGLGQPQHF
>TRBJ2-5|TRBV24-1|.|TRBD2
TGTGCCACCAGTGATACGGGACTAGCTCCCAGGGAGACCCAGTACTTC
CATSDTGLAPRETQYF
>TRBJ1-2|TRBV4-1|few|.
TGCGCCAGCAGCCAAGAACCAGCGACTGCTGGCTACACCTTC
CASSQEPATAGYTF
>TRBJ2-7|TRBV13|.|.
TGTGCCAGCAGCTTAGCGGAGGCCTACGAGCAGTACTTC
CASSLAEAYEQYF
>TRBJ2-6|TRBV24-1|once|TRBD1
TGTGCCACCAGTGCCCCTTACGGGACAGGGGGCTCTGGGGCCAACGTCCTGACTTTC
CATSAPYGTGGSGANVLTF
>TRBJ2-4|TRBV5-6|.|.
TGTGCCAGCAGCTTAGGCCTGGAGGGGATTCAGTACTTC
CASSLGLEGIQYF
>TRBJ2-7|TRBV7-2|.|TRBD1
TGTGCCAGCAGCGCGAGGGGGACAGGAGGCTTCGAGCAGTACTTC
CASSARGTGGFEQYF
>TRBJ1-2|TRBV5-1|.|.
TGCGCCAGCAGCTTGTCTCCAGCAGGGGTTGAAACTGGCTACACCTTC
CASSLSPAGVETGYTF